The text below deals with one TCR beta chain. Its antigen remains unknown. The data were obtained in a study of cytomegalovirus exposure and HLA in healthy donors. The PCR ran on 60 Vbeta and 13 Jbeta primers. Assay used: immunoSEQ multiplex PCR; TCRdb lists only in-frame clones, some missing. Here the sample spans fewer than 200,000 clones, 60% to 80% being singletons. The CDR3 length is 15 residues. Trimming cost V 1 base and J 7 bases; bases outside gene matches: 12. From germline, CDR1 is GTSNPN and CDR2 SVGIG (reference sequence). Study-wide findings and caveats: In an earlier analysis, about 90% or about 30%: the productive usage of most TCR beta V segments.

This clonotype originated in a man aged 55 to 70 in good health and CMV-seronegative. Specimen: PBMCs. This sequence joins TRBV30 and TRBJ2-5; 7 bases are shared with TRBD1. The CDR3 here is CAWSGYRGMRGTQYF. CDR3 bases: TGTGCCTGGAGTGGATACAGGGGAATGAGGGGGACCCAGTACTTC.